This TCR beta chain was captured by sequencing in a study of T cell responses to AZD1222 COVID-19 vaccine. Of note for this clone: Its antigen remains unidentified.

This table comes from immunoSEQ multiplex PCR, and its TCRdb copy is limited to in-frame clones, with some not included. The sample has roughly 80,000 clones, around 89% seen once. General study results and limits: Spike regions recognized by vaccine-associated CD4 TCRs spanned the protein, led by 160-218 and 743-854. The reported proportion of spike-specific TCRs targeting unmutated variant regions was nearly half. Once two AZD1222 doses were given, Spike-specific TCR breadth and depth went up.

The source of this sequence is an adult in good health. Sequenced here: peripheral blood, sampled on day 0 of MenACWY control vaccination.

The CDR3 nucleotides read TGTGCCAGCAGCTTAATCGGTATAGCGGGAGTTCGGGGTACGCAGTATTTT. Its translation: CASSLIGIAGVRGTQYF. This chain joins TRBV7-2 and TRBJ2-3; 9 bases fit TRBD2. There are 17 residues in the CDR3. Germline CDR1 reads SGHTA; CDR2 reads FQGNSA. V was pared by 2 bases and J by 8 bases, with 14 bases of the junction left unmatched. Full variable domain (outside the CDR3, taken from reference TRBV7-2 and TRBJ2-3): GAGVSQSPSNKVTEKGKDVELRCDPISGHTALYWYRQSLGQGLEFLIYFQGNSAPDKSGLPSDRFSAERTGGSVSTLTIQRTQQEDSAVYLCASSLIGIAGVRGTQYFGPGTRLTVL.